This paragraph reports one TCR beta chain. This clonotype has a handful of counts. It lacks a known antigen. No base quality information exists; no much larger clone differs at one position. Sequences SGHRS (CDR1) and YFSETQ (CDR2) are obtained from the germline V gene. V is pared back by 4 bases and J by 3 bases, with 14 bases lying between the germline termini. The CDR3 sequence holds 14 residues, the cysteine and phenylalanine included. Of all the DNA, just the CDR3 is kept, 42 bases in frame from base 1. This sample is part of a study of CD8 T cells in ankylosing spondylitis listed by TCRdb under 2017. About the investigation overall: The study set out to find disease-linked TCR variants by profiling T cell receptor beta repertoires in ankylosing spondylitis patients and healthy donors. The whole study cohort included 108 healthy donors and roughly 24 ankylosing spondylitis patients. Samples of peripheral blood were taken, and for ankylosing spondylitis patients, synovial fluid was collected as well.

Instrument used: Illumina HiSeq 2500. Quantitative 5'-RACE with molecular barcodes was used to prepare TCR beta libraries. Turning to the authors' computational methods: Disease-linked TCR variants were identified with a new computational method built on a probabilistic model of VDJ rearrangement. The public reads were reprocessed in TCRdb via fastp at Q25 and MiXCR, keeping in-frame beta chains. Records with the same CDR3 protein are collapsed into one entry carrying the most frequent genes and DNA. TCRdb, not the original authors, processed these V and J calls. Present in this sample are roughly 160,000 distinct CDR3 sequences, approximately 9% of which were seen just once. The top ten hold about 16% of the sample. General conclusions and limits of the study: A TCR beta motif made up of seven or eight highly homologous amino acid variants appeared to be characteristic of blood from ankylosing spondylitis patients. Significant enrichment of the disease-linked clones was reported in matched synovial fluid samples from ankylosing spondylitis patients. Some motif variants were previously reported in synovial fluid and blood of reactive arthritis patients, suggesting common disease-initiation mechanisms. In peripheral blood, the disease-linked clones were found at relatively low frequencies and had a CD8+ phenotype.

Recombination connected TRBV5-1 to TRBJ2-7, with the D gene tentatively TRBD1 or TRBD2, based on 5 matching bases in each. The TCR sequence derives from a female donor with ankylosing spondylitis or in good health (not recorded which). Sequencing used blood, either unsorted or a sorted T cell fraction (not recorded which). Here the CDR3 is given as CASSNPGRDYEQYF. The sequence in DNA is TGCGCCAGCAGCAACCCGGGACGTGACTACGAGCAGTACTTC.